Listed below are T cell receptor beta chains from one sample, sequenced in a study of T cell responses to AZD1222 COVID-19 vaccine. Clones were sequenced by immunoSEQ multiplex PCR, and TCRdb holds only the in-frame ones, with some missing. The data show roughly 100,000 clones, 91% seen once. This specimen was peripheral blood, taken on day 0 of AZD1222 vaccination. Receptors originate from an adult in good health. Both conserved end residues are part of each CDR3. The order of the fields is CDR3 protein, CDR3 DNA, D gene, V gene, clone size, J gene. The D gene is left open where the match is weak. A row's size may be missing; if present it is once, few, many or a size class.

CASSQGSSNEQFF	TGTGCCAGCAGCCAAGGATCCTCTAATGAGCAGTTCTTC	NA	TRBV9	NA	TRBJ2-1
CASSGSPGPQHF	TGTGCCAGCAGTGGGTCCCCCGGGCCCCAGCATTTT	NA	TRBV7-2	NA	TRBJ1-5
CASSHGQGSSYEQYF	TGTGCCAGCAGTCACGGACAGGGAAGCTCCTACGAGCAGTACTTC	TRBD1	TRBV6-5	NA	TRBJ2-7
CASRGGQLNSPLHF	TGTGCCAGCAGGGGGGGACAGTTGAATTCACCCCTCCACTTT	TRBD1	TRBV28	NA	TRBJ1-6
CASRAWGRRTEAFF	TGTGCCAGCAGGGCTTGGGGTCGGAGGACTGAAGCTTTCTTT	NA	TRBV27	NA	TRBJ1-1
CASSLGTQNTGELFF	TGCGCCAGCAGCTTAGGGACCCAGAACACCGGGGAGCTGTTTTTT	NA	TRBV5-1	NA	TRBJ2-2
CASSRTLGQRTYEQYF	TGTGCCAGCTCCAGGACCCTGGGACAGCGAACCTACGAGCAGTACTTC	TRBD1	TRBV28	once	TRBJ2-7
CASSLEALAVYEQYF	TGTGCCAGCAGTTTAGAAGCTCTGGCCGTCTACGAGCAGTACTTC	NA	TRBV28	NA	TRBJ2-7
CASSLSRGRADTQYF	TGTGCCAGCAGCCTATCGAGAGGACGAGCAGATACGCAGTATTTT	NA	TRBV3-1/TRBV3-2	NA	TRBJ2-3
CASGLFPMNTEAFF	TGTGCTAGTGGTTTGTTCCCCATGAACACTGAAGCTTTCTTT	NA	TRBV12-5	NA	TRBJ1-1
CASSPTSGRAGLFF	TGTGCCAGCAGTCCGACTAGCGGGAGGGCCGGATTGTTCTTC	TRBD2	TRBV6-5	NA	TRBJ2-1
CASSTSGTGGLSQHF	TGTGCCAGCAGCACATCCGGGACAGGGGGGTTGTCCCAGCATTTT	TRBD1	TRBV28	once	TRBJ1-5
CASSFGGSSEQFF	TGTGCCAGCAGCTTCGGCGGGAGTAGTGAGCAGTTCTTC	TRBD2	TRBV7-2	NA	TRBJ2-1
CASSRTGVRGEKLFF	TGTGCCAGCAGCCGGACGGGGGTCCGGGGTGAAAAACTGTTTTTT	NA	TRBV28	NA	TRBJ1-4
CASSPGLADDVQETQYF	TGTGCCAGCAGCCCGGGACTAGCGGACGACGTACAAGAGACCCAGTACTTC	TRBD2	TRBV3-1/TRBV3-2	NA	TRBJ2-5
CASSPETSGIRAYNEQFF	TGTGCCAGCAGCCCCGAGACTAGCGGGATAAGGGCCTACAATGAGCAGTTCTTC	TRBD2	TRBV9	NA	TRBJ2-1
CASSSNGVHGYTF	TGTGCCAGCAGTTCAAATGGGGTCCACGGCTACACCTTC	NA	TRBV28	NA	TRBJ1-2
CASSLSGLISYEQYF	TGTGCCAGCAGTTTATCCGGGCTCATCTCCTACGAGCAGTACTTC	NA	TRBV27	NA	TRBJ2-7
CASSLGGTGELFF	TGTGCCAGCAGCTTAGGCGGCACCGGGGAGCTGTTTTTT	NA	TRBV7-2	NA	TRBJ2-2
CSVGRDRSFNEQFF	TGCAGCGTTGGAAGGGACAGGTCTTTCAATGAGCAGTTCTTC	TRBD1	TRBV29-1	NA	TRBJ2-1
CASSDPRQDLKDTQYF	TGTGCCAGCAGTGACCCCCGGCAGGACCTTAAGGATACGCAGTATTTT	NA	TRBV6-4	few	TRBJ2-3
CASSVVGEGYSSSYNEQFF	TGTGCCAGCAGCGTAGTAGGAGAGGGTTATTCCAGCTCCTACAATGAGCAGTTCTTC	NA	TRBV9	NA	TRBJ2-1
CASRPREAEKLFF	TGTGCCAGTAGACCCCGCGAAGCTGAAAAACTGTTTTTT	NA	TRBV19	NA	TRBJ1-4
CASSPRQGTTFSNQPQHF	TGTGCCAGCAGTCCCCGACAGGGGACCACCTTTAGCAATCAGCCCCAGCATTTT	TRBD1	TRBV27	NA	TRBJ1-5
CASSLVGEQFF	TGTGCCAGCAGTTTAGTTGGTGAGCAGTTCTTC	NA	TRBV28	NA	TRBJ2-1
CASSYVAYEQYF	TGTGCCAGCAGTTACGTGGCCTACGAGCAGTACTTC	NA	TRBV6-2/TRBV6-3	NA	TRBJ2-7
CASSPGEFGGYTF	TGTGCCAGCAGTCCAGGGGAGTTTGGGGGCTACACCTTC	NA	TRBV6-2/TRBV6-3	NA	TRBJ1-2
CASRDYTNTGELFF	TGTGCCAGCAGGGACTATACGAACACCGGGGAGCTGTTTTTT	NA	TRBV7-3	NA	TRBJ2-2
CASTQGPPFSGNTIYF	TGTGCCAGCACCCAGGGACCACCATTCTCTGGAAACACCATATATTTT	NA	TRBV28	once	TRBJ1-3
CASSLQPGHNTEAFF	TGTGCCAGTAGTCTGCAGCCCGGACACAACACTGAAGCTTTCTTT	NA	TRBV19	NA	TRBJ1-1
CASSIGGPNYGYTF	TGTGCCAGTAGTATAGGGGGACCAAACTATGGCTACACCTTC	NA	TRBV19	NA	TRBJ1-2
CASSLEGLAGGEQFF	TGTGCCAGCAGCTTAGAGGGACTAGCGGGCGGAGAGCAGTTCTTC	TRBD2	TRBV7-6	NA	TRBJ2-1
CASSKATKLNTGELFF	TGTGCCAGCAGCAAAGCGACTAAATTGAACACCGGGGAGCTGTTTTTT	NA	TRBV21-1	NA	TRBJ2-2
CASSLSAGGGYEQYF	TGTGCCAGCAGCTTGAGTGCGGGGGGCGGCTACGAGCAGTACTTC	TRBD2	TRBV5-8	NA	TRBJ2-7
CASSRQGSPEGYTF	TGTGCCAGCTCTCGACAGGGAAGCCCCGAGGGCTACACCTTC	TRBD1	TRBV18	NA	TRBJ1-2
CASSVLGGRVGTDTQYF	TGTGCCAGCAGCGTACTTGGGGGACGGGTGGGCACAGATACGCAGTATTTT	NA	TRBV9	NA	TRBJ2-3
CASSPGQGRYTGELFF	TGTGCCAGCTCACCTGGACAGGGTCGGTACACCGGGGAGCTGTTTTTT	TRBD1	TRBV18	NA	TRBJ2-2
CSVEGTGTYEQYF	TGCAGCGTTGAGGGGACAGGGACCTACGAGCAGTACTTC	TRBD1	TRBV29-1	NA	TRBJ2-7
CASSQERKYGYTF	TGTGCCAGCAGCCAAGAACGGAAATATGGCTACACCTTC	NA	TRBV14	once	TRBJ1-2
CASSWGTTTGELFF	TGTGCCAGCAGCTGGGGGACTACCACCGGGGAGCTGTTTTTT	TRBD2	TRBV5-5	NA	TRBJ2-2
CASSARTSGSVYEQFF	TGCGCCAGCAGCGCTAGGACTAGCGGGAGCGTATATGAGCAGTTCTTC	TRBD2	TRBV5-1	NA	TRBJ2-1
CAISWDSNQPQHF	TGTGCCATCAGTTGGGACAGCAATCAGCCCCAGCATTTT	NA	TRBV10-3	NA	TRBJ1-5